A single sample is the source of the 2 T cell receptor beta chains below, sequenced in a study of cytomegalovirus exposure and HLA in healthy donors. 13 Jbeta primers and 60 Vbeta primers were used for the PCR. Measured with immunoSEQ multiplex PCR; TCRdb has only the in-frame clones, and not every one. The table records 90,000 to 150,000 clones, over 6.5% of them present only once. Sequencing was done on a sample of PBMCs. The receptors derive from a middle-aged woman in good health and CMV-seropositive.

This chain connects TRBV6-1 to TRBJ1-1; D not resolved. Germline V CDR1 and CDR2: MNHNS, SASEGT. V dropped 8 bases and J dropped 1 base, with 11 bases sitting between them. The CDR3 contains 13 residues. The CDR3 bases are TGTGCCAGCGGCTCCGAGCGGAACACTGAAGCTTTCTTT. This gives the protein CASGSERNTEAFF.

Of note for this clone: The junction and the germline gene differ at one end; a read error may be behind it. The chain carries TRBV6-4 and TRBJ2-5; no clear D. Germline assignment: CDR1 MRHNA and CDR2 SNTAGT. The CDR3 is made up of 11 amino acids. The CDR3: CASSDQEAQYF. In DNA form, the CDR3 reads TGTGCCAGCAGTGACCAAGAGGCCCAGTACTTC.